Shown below are 27 T cell receptor beta chains from a single sample sequenced in a study of blood T cell repertoires in COVID-19. Profiled with immunoSEQ multiplex PCR; TCRdb holds only in-frame clones, not every one. Seen here are roughly 340,000 clones, 85% to 90% observed once, and the top ten hold 1%. The sample was PBMCs or T cells enriched from blood (not recorded which). The source is a man younger than 35 who had recovered from COVID-19.

The rearrangement joins TRBV24-1 to TRBJ2-3, with TRBD2 identical over 13 bases. The J segment lost 7 bases and the V segment lost 3 bases, leaving 3 bases of the junction unmatched. CDR1 is KGHDR, CDR2 SFDVKD, per germline. The CDR3 runs to 15 residues. This CDR3 reads CATSDTSGGAYTQYF. DNA for the CDR3: TGTGCCACCAGTGATACTAGCGGGGGGGCTTATACGCAGTATTTT.

The sample holds one count of this clone. J is TRBJ2-2 and V is TRBV19; D perhaps matches TRBD1 (6 bases). From germline, CDR1 is LNHDA and CDR2 SQIVND (reference sequence). The CDR3 has 15 residues. Trimming removed 1 base at V and 1 base at J, with 7 bases between. The CDR3 DNA reads as TGTGCCAGTAGTATAGGACAGGTGAACACCGGGGAGCTGTTTTTT. Translated: CASSIGQVNTGELFF.

The gene calls are TRBV11-2 and TRBJ2-2; 8 nucleotides line up with TRBD1. The junction had 4 bases not matched to a gene; V was cut back by 3 bases and J by 1 base. Germline CDR1 and CDR2: SGHAT and FQNNGV. The length of the CDR3 is 16 residues. Here the CDR3 DNA reads TGTGCCAGCAGCTTCTCCGGGACAGGGAACACCGGGGAGCTGTTTTTT. Amino acid sequence: CASSFSGTGNTGELFF.

The genes are TRBV13 and TRBJ2-7; maybe TRBD2 (6 bases). From germline, CDR1 is PRHDT and CDR2 FYEKMQ (reference sequence). This CDR3 is built from 13 residues. V was pared by 6 bases and J by 2 bases, with 11 bases between. CDR3 loop: CASRGGNAYEQYF. In DNA, the CDR3 is TGTGCCAGCAGGGGGGGTAACGCCTACGAGCAGTACTTC.

The chain employs TRBV11-2 and TRBJ1-2; 8 positions match TRBD1. Germline trimming cut 3 bases from V and 4 bases from J; bases unmatched to any gene: 7. The CDR3 is 15 amino acids. The germline CDR1 and CDR2 sequences are SGHAT and FQNNGV. CDR3 sequence (DNA): TGTGCCAGCAGCTTCGACAGGGGTTATACCTATGGCTACACCTTC. Its translation is CASSFDRGYTYGYTF. The complete variable domain, with remaining parts taken from reference TRBV11-2 and TRBJ1-2, reads EAGVAQSPRYKIIEKRQSVAFWCNPISGHATLYWYQQILGQGPKLLIQFQNNGVVDDSQLPKDRFSAERLKGVDSTLKIQPAKLEDSAVYLCASSFDRGYTYGYTFGSGTRLTVV.

Only a few counts were recorded for this clone. This chain connects TRBV28 to TRBJ1-5; 7 nucleotides line up with TRBD1. The CDR3 runs to 15 residues. In germline, CDR1 is MDHEN, CDR2 SYDVKM. The V segment lost 6 bases and the J segment 3 bases; nucleotides outside the gene matches: 8. The CDR3 DNA sequence: TGTGCCAGCAGCCCGAAAGGGACAGCCAATCAGCCCCAGCATTTT. Amino acids: CASSPKGTANQPQHF.

The rearrangement joins TRBV2 to TRBJ1-5; the D gene is possibly TRBD1 (6 bases). From germline, CDR1 is SNHLY and CDR2 FYNNEI. The CDR3 totals 15 residues. The germline V and J ends were trimmed by 1 base and 6 bases, with 13 bases remaining between them. The CDR3 DNA reads as TGTGCCAGCAGTGAAGAAGATTGGGGGCTTCAGCCCCAGCATTTT. Translated: CASSEEDWGLQPQHF.

The chain has TRBV9 and TRBJ1-1; 12 positions agree with TRBD1. J lost 0 bases, V lost 6 bases, and 21 bases had no gene match. This CDR3 contains 21 residues. CDR1 and CDR2 from the germline V gene are SGDLS and YYNGEE. As DNA, the CDR3 is TGTGCCAGCACCACCAGGAGGGACAGGGGGCTCTTTCGGATTTTGAACACTGAAGCTTTCTTT. Its translation: CASTTRRDRGLFRILNTEAFF.

V is TRBV29-1 and J is TRBJ2-7, with 7 nucleotides matching TRBD1. Germline V gene data show CDR1 as SQVTM and CDR2 as ANQGSEA. V shed 4 bases and J 0 bases; nucleotides not matched to a gene: 3. The CDR3 sequence is 13 residues long. Here the CDR3 reads CSVVDRASYEQYF. CDR3 DNA sequence: TGCAGCGTTGTAGACAGGGCCTCCTACGAGCAGTACTTC.

On this clone itself: Other DNA sequences of this sample code for an identical CDR3. The chain joins TRBV19 to TRBJ1-5; no firm D call. Per the germline V gene, CDR1 is LNHDA and CDR2 is SQIVND (reference sequence). The V end lost 3 bases, the J end lost 5 bases, and 8 bases lay between the germline ends. The CDR3 sequence is 13 residues long. The CDR3 spells CASSIRRDQPQHF. The CDR3 DNA is TGTGCCAGTAGTATTCGTCGGGATCAGCCCCAGCATTTT. Based on the CDR3 plus reference TRBV19 and TRBJ1-5, the full variable domain is DGGITQSPKYLFRKEGQNVTLSCEQNLNHDAMYWYRQDPGQGLRLIYYSQIVNDFQKGDIAEGYSVSREKKESFPLTVTSAQKNPTAFYLCASSIRRDQPQHFGDGTRLSIL.

The chain has TRBV19 and TRBJ2-1; weak D call: TRBD1 (5 bases). Per germline, CDR1 LNHDA and CDR2 SQIVND (reference sequence). The CDR3 loop spans 14 amino acids. Trimming removed 9 bases at V and 1 base at J, with 13 bases between. Here the CDR3 reads CASRAGQSYNEQFF. The CDR3, as DNA: TGTGCCAGCAGGGCCGGTCAATCCTACAATGAGCAGTTCTTC. The full variable domain, in which reference TRBV19 and TRBJ2-1 provide the parts outside the CDR3, is DGGITQSPKYLFRKEGQNVTLSCEQNLNHDAMYWYRQDPGQGLRLIYYSQIVNDFQKGDIAEGYSVSREKKESFPLTVTSAQKNPTAFYLCASRAGQSYNEQFFGPGTRLTVL.

The rearrangement joins TRBV27 to TRBJ1-6; TRBD1 agrees at 9 bases. CDR3 length: 15 residues. Germline loops: CDR1 MNHEY, CDR2 SMNVEV (reference sequence). V was pared by 1 base and J by 10 bases, with 5 bases of the junction left unmatched. The CDR3 protein is CASSLWDRDPSPLHF. DNA of the CDR3: TGTGCCAGCAGTTTATGGGACAGGGACCCCTCACCCCTCCACTTT.

CDR3 DNA: TGTGCCATCTCTAACCGACCACAGGGCACAGATACGCAGTATTTT. Translated, it gives CAISNRPQGTDTQYF. The chain links TRBV10-3 to TRBJ2-3; tentatively, D is TRBD1 (5 bases). Germline lookup yields CDR1 ENHRY and CDR2 SYGVKD. This CDR3 spans 15 amino acids. V lost 8 bases and J 1 base, leaving 16 bases between the germline ends.

For this clone: Other DNA sequences in the same sample also yield this CDR3. V and J are TRBV5-1 and TRBJ1-5; the D gene is possibly TRBD1 (6 bases). CDR3 length: 14 residues. Germline CDR1 is SGHRS and CDR2 is YFSETQ. V was clipped by 4 bases and J by 0 bases, with 8 bases between them. The CDR3 DNA reads as TGCGCCAGCAGCCCAGGGGATAGCAATCAGCCCCAGCATTTT. Its protein is CASSPGDSNQPQHF.

V and J are TRBV11-3 and TRBJ2-2; tentative D call: TRBD1 (7 bases). This CDR3 comprises 14 residues. With 8 bases removed from V and 2 bases from J, the gap between germline ends came to 12 bases. Germline CDR1 reads SGHNT; CDR2 reads YENEEA. CDR3 sequence reads: CASGGTDNTGELFF. CDR3 sequence (DNA): TGTGCCAGCGGCGGGACAGACAACACCGGGGAGCTGTTTTTT.

The V call is TRBV19, the J call TRBJ1-6; TRBD1 matches 10 bases. Germline V gene lookup returns CDR1 LNHDA and CDR2 SQIVND (reference sequence). This CDR3 spans 16 amino acids. J was trimmed by 7 bases and V by 4 bases; bases with no gene match: 7. CDR3 sequence reads: CASSKRQGAGNSPLHF. Here the CDR3 DNA reads TGTGCCAGTAGTAAAAGACAGGGGGCTGGGAATTCACCCCTCCACTTT.

The rearrangement joins TRBV21-1 to TRBJ2-3; the table names TRBD1, a call not compared with the DNA. TRBV21-1 is flagged as a pseudogene. The CDR3 loop spans 18 amino acids. CDR3 DNA: TGTGCCAGCAGCAAACCCAAGGGCCGGACAGGGACTTCGGCTACGCAGTATTTT. This gives the protein CASSKPKGRTGTSATQYF.

This rearrangement joins TRBV25-1 to TRBJ1-6; D may be TRBD1 (5 bases). With 2 bases removed from V and 4 bases from J, the gap between germline ends came to 6 bases. From germline, CDR1 is MGHDK and CDR2 SYGVNS. The CDR3 sequence is 14 residues long. The CDR3 nucleotides read TGTGCCAGCAGTGAAACAGGATATAATTCACCCCTCCACTTT. Residues: CASSETGYNSPLHF.

The chain is built from TRBV7-9 and TRBJ2-3, with TRBD2 identical over 10 bases. J gave up 8 bases and V 1 base, and 9 bases lay outside the gene matches. The CDR3 is 16 amino acids. Germline assignment: CDR1 SEHNR and CDR2 FQNEAQ (reference sequence). The CDR3 is CASSLGLAGAVGTQYF. In nucleotides, the CDR3 is TGTGCCAGCAGCTTAGGTCTAGCGGGGGCGGTAGGTACGCAGTATTTT.

This chain connects TRBV3-1 (or the pseudogene TRBV3-2) to TRBJ1-2, with D unresolved. CDR1 LGHDT and CDR2 YNNKEL come from the germline V gene (reference sequence). V lost 4 bases and J lost 14, with 14 bases in between. The CDR3 spans 11 residues. CDR3 loop: CASSRLEAITF. In nucleotides, the CDR3 is TGTGCCAGCAGCCGGTTAGAGGCCATAACCTTC.

This clone was seen just once. The rearrangement uses TRBV21-1 and TRBJ2-5; the table's D call, TRBD2, was not checked against the DNA. TRBV21-1 has pseudogene status. The CDR3 has 16 amino acids. Here the CDR3 reads CASSKAEGRAQETQYF. DNA of the CDR3: TGTGCCAGCAGCAAAGCGGAGGGCAGGGCCCAAGAGACCCAGTACTTC.

The chain recombines TRBV4-2 with TRBJ2-7, with a weak D call TRBD1 (7 bases). The CDR3 has 22 amino acids. Germline CDR1 is LGHNA and CDR2 is YNFKEQ. Trimming stripped 3 bases from V and 0 bases from J, with 33 bases between. CDR3 residues: CASSHAGGLDGLTTGNSYEQYF. The CDR3, as DNA: TGTGCCAGCAGCCACGCAGGGGGGCTAGACGGGCTCACGACGGGAAACTCCTACGAGCAGTACTTC.

In DNA, the CDR3 is TGTGCCAGCAGGACGACTTACGGGGGACTCTGGGAGCAGTACTTC. Amino acid sequence: CASRTTYGGLWEQYF. The chain joins TRBV27 to TRBJ2-7; TRBD2 is a possible D gene (6 bases). Trimming cost V 6 bases and J 7 bases, with 22 bases left between them. Germline loops: CDR1 MNHEY, CDR2 SMNVEV (reference sequence). The length of the CDR3 is 15 residues.

V gene TRBV4-3 combines with J gene TRBJ2-1, with TRBD2 matching over 12 bases. Trimming cost V 0 bases and J 7 bases; bases outside gene matches: 10. This CDR3 contains 18 residues. Germline V CDR1 and CDR2: LGHNA, YSLEER. CDR3 region: CASSQDELAGGPSNEQFF. Here the CDR3 DNA reads TGCGCCAGCAGCCAAGATGAACTAGCGGGAGGCCCGTCAAATGAGCAGTTCTTC.

V usage is TRBV5-4 and J usage is TRBJ1-2, with TRBD1 matching over 8 bases. V was pared by 2 bases and J by 1 base, with 4 bases of the junction left unmatched. Looked up from germline, CDR1 is SGHNT and CDR2 is YYREEE (reference sequence). The CDR3 runs 15 residues. The CDR3 region has the DNA TGTGCCAGCAGCTTCGGACAGGGACTTAACTATGGCTACACCTTC. This gives the protein CASSFGQGLNYGYTF.

V and J are TRBV7-9 and TRBJ2-1; 10 bases fit TRBD2. CDR1 and CDR2 (germline): SEHNR, FQNEAQ (reference sequence). With 5 bases clipped from V and 6 bases from J, the junction kept 7 bases outside the gene matches. The CDR3 covers 15 residues. The CDR3 loop is CASSHALAGRNEQFF. In DNA form, the CDR3 reads TGTGCCAGCAGCCATGCACTAGCGGGACGCAATGAGCAGTTCTTC.

This chain links TRBV9 with TRBJ2-3; no reliable D call. CDR1 and CDR2 (germline): SGDLS, YYNGEE. CDR3 length: 14 amino acids. V lost 1 base to trimming and J lost 0 bases, with 6 bases between them. CDR3 loop: CASSVTPSTDTQYF. The CDR3 nucleotides read TGTGCCAGCAGCGTAACACCTAGCACAGATACGCAGTATTTT.